These T cell receptor beta chains were read from a single sample in a study of control samples from healthy donors and cancer patients. This table comes from immunoSEQ multiplex PCR, and its TCRdb copy is limited to in-frame clones, with some not included. The data contain 29,000 or so clones, 70% to 90% of them singletons. The sample was formalin-fixed, paraffin-embedded tissue. The receptors stem from a female donor with melanoma. CDR3s include the opening cysteine and the closing phenylalanine or tryptophan. D genes are given only for firm matches. Expanded clones get a size class; other rows say once, few or many, or leave the size out.

J gene: TRBJ1-3
V gene: TRBV27
D gene: NA
clone size: NA
CDR3 protein: CASSLSGVSGNTIYF
CDR3 DNA: TGTGCCAGCAGTTTATCAGGCGTTTCTGGAAACACCATATATTTT

J gene: TRBJ2-7
V gene: TRBV20-1
D gene: TRBD1
clone size: once
CDR3 protein: CSASSGQGRYEQYF
CDR3 DNA: TGCAGTGCTAGTTCGGGACAGGGTCGGTACGAGCAGTACTTC

J gene: TRBJ2-7
V gene: TRBV18
D gene: TRBD1
clone size: NA
CDR3 protein: CASSRTGTGDYEQYF
CDR3 DNA: TGTGCCAGCTCACGGACCGGGACAGGGGACTACGAGCAGTACTTC

J gene: TRBJ2-7
V gene: TRBV7-9
D gene: NA
clone size: once
CDR3 protein: CASSWKGTRRGEQYF
CDR3 DNA: TGTGCCAGCAGCTGGAAAGGGACTCGACGAGGCGAGCAGTACTTC

J gene: TRBJ2-7
V gene: TRBV5-8
D gene: NA
clone size: NA
CDR3 protein: CASSLISYEQYF
CDR3 DNA: TGTGCCAGCAGCTTGATTTCCTACGAGCAGTACTTC

J gene: TRBJ1-1
V gene: TRBV6-2/TRBV6-3
D gene: NA
clone size: NA
CDR3 protein: CASSYFDGWGTEAFF
CDR3 DNA: TGTGCCAGCAGTTACTTCGACGGGTGGGGCACTGAAGCTTTCTTT

J gene: TRBJ1-1
V gene: TRBV5-1
D gene: TRBD1
clone size: NA
CDR3 protein: CASSSGQGVDTEAFF
CDR3 DNA: TGCGCCAGCAGCTCCGGACAGGGGGTAGACACTGAAGCTTTCTTT

J gene: TRBJ2-7
V gene: TRBV7-8
D gene: NA
clone size: once
CDR3 protein: CASSLDQVDYEQYF
CDR3 DNA: TGTGCCAGCAGCTTAGATCAAGTAGACTACGAGCAGTACTTC

J gene: TRBJ2-3
V gene: TRBV7-9
D gene: NA
clone size: NA
CDR3 protein: CASSIAGVTTGRQYF
CDR3 DNA: TGTGCCAGCAGCATCGCCGGGGTAACGACGGGGAGGCAGTATTTT

J gene: TRBJ2-2
V gene: TRBV6-1
D gene: NA
clone size: NA
CDR3 protein: CASSDRRRGTGELFF
CDR3 DNA: TGTGCCAGCAGTGACCGGAGGCGAGGCACCGGGGAGCTGTTTTTT

J gene: TRBJ1-2
V gene: TRBV9
D gene: TRBD1
clone size: NA
CDR3 protein: CASSVRTGGTNYGYTF
CDR3 DNA: TGTGCCAGCAGCGTCCGGACAGGGGGGACTAACTATGGCTACACCTTC

J gene: TRBJ2-1
V gene: TRBV5-8
D gene: NA
clone size: NA
CDR3 protein: CASSPRTGWGEQFF
CDR3 DNA: TGTGCCAGCAGCCCCCGGACGGGGTGGGGTGAGCAGTTCTTC

J gene: TRBJ2-1
V gene: TRBV10-3
D gene: TRBD2
clone size: NA
CDR3 protein: CAISEVTSGNEQFF
CDR3 DNA: TGTGCCATCAGTGAAGTGACTAGCGGCAATGAGCAGTTCTTC

J gene: TRBJ1-2
V gene: TRBV4-1
D gene: TRBD1
clone size: NA
CDR3 protein: CASSQLKSGQGPYGYTF
CDR3 DNA: TGCGCCAGCAGCCAATTGAAGAGCGGACAGGGCCCCTATGGCTACACCTTC

J gene: TRBJ2-7
V gene: TRBV6-6
D gene: TRBD2
clone size: NA
CDR3 protein: CASSRTSGSYEQYF
CDR3 DNA: TGTGCCAGCAGTCGGACTAGCGGCTCCTACGAGCAGTACTTC

J gene: TRBJ1-6
V gene: TRBV5-1
D gene: NA
clone size: NA
CDR3 protein: CASSQQGGSSPLHF
CDR3 DNA: TGCGCCAGCAGCCAGCAGGGTGGCAGTTCACCCCTCCACTTT

J gene: TRBJ2-7
V gene: TRBV29-1
D gene: NA
clone size: once
CDR3 protein: CSVVGGYEQYF
CDR3 DNA: TGCAGCGTTGTTGGGGGATACGAGCAGTACTTC

J gene: TRBJ1-1
V gene: TRBV7-9
D gene: NA
clone size: NA
CDR3 protein: CASSLEWGTEAFF
CDR3 DNA: TGTGCCAGCAGCTTAGAGTGGGGAACTGAAGCTTTCTTT

J gene: TRBJ2-3
V gene: TRBV3-1/TRBV3-2
D gene: NA
clone size: NA
CDR3 protein: CASSSHGDTQYF
CDR3 DNA: TGTGCCAGCTCATCCCACGGAGATACGCAGTATTTT

J gene: TRBJ2-3
V gene: TRBV3-1/TRBV3-2
D gene: NA
clone size: NA
CDR3 protein: CASSLQGPTDTQYF
CDR3 DNA: TGTGCCAGCAGCCTTCAGGGGCCCACAGATACGCAGTATTTT

J gene: TRBJ2-7
V gene: TRBV6-1
D gene: NA
clone size: NA
CDR3 protein: CASSETGSPYEQYF
CDR3 DNA: TGTGCCAGCAGTGAAACAGGATCCCCCTACGAGCAGTACTTC

J gene: TRBJ2-3
V gene: TRBV2
D gene: TRBD2
clone size: NA
CDR3 protein: CASSGGLAGGTDTQYF
CDR3 DNA: TGTGCCAGCAGCGGGGGACTAGCGGGAGGCACAGATACGCAGTATTTT

J gene: TRBJ2-7
V gene: TRBV27
D gene: TRBD2
clone size: NA
CDR3 protein: CASSLFAGGPYEQYF
CDR3 DNA: TGTGCCAGCAGTTTATTCGCGGGAGGCCCCTACGAGCAGTACTTC

J gene: TRBJ1-2
V gene: TRBV2
D gene: TRBD1
clone size: NA
CDR3 protein: CASSEWTGRNYGYTF
CDR3 DNA: TGTGCCAGCAGCGAATGGACAGGGCGAAACTATGGCTACACCTTC

J gene: TRBJ2-5
V gene: TRBV18
D gene: NA
clone size: NA
CDR3 protein: CASSPQLSETQYF
CDR3 DNA: TGTGCCAGCTCACCACAGTTGTCAGAGACCCAGTACTTC

J gene: TRBJ1-4
V gene: TRBV30
D gene: TRBD1
clone size: NA
CDR3 protein: CAWLGMREGAQEKLFF
CDR3 DNA: TGTGCCTGGTTGGGAATGCGTGAGGGGGCGCAAGAAAAACTGTTTTTT

J gene: TRBJ1-6
V gene: TRBV4-1
D gene: NA
clone size: NA
CDR3 protein: CASSQAGTGNNSPLHF
CDR3 DNA: TGCGCCAGCAGCCAAGCCGGGACTGGGAATAATTCACCCCTCCACTTT

J gene: TRBJ1-2
V gene: TRBV30
D gene: NA
clone size: NA
CDR3 protein: CAWDGGAGGYTF
CDR3 DNA: TGTGCCTGGGACGGGGGGGCCGGTGGCTACACCTTC

J gene: TRBJ2-1
V gene: TRBV7-9
D gene: NA
clone size: NA
CDR3 protein: CASGPLAGGYNEQFF
CDR3 DNA: TGTGCCAGCGGCCCCCTAGCTGGGGGTTACAATGAGCAGTTCTTC

J gene: TRBJ2-1
V gene: TRBV7-6
D gene: TRBD2
clone size: NA
CDR3 protein: CASTNSGRAVEQFF
CDR3 DNA: TGTGCCAGCACCAATAGCGGGAGGGCCGTCGAGCAGTTCTTC

J gene: TRBJ1-5
V gene: TRBV4-1
D gene: NA
clone size: once
CDR3 protein: CASSQAEDQPQHF
CDR3 DNA: TGCGCCAGCAGCCAAGCAGAGGATCAGCCCCAGCATTTT

J gene: TRBJ1-1
V gene: TRBV29-1
D gene: TRBD1
clone size: NA
CDR3 protein: CSVVGTGNTEAFF
CDR3 DNA: TGCAGCGTTGTAGGGACAGGGAACACTGAAGCTTTCTTT

J gene: TRBJ1-5
V gene: TRBV4-1
D gene: NA
clone size: few
CDR3 protein: CASSHATRGQPQHF
CDR3 DNA: TGCGCCAGCAGCCACGCTACGAGGGGTCAGCCCCAGCATTTT

J gene: TRBJ2-7
V gene: TRBV5-1
D gene: NA
clone size: NA
CDR3 protein: CASSLGVAVARYEQYF
CDR3 DNA: TGCGCCAGCAGCTTGGGGGTAGCGGTGGCGAGGTACGAACAGTACTTC

J gene: TRBJ1-3
V gene: TRBV3-1/TRBV3-2
D gene: TRBD1
clone size: NA
CDR3 protein: CASSPDRAQGNTIYF
CDR3 DNA: TGTGCCAGCAGCCCCGACAGGGCGCAGGGAAACACCATATATTTT

J gene: TRBJ2-7
V gene: TRBV5-5
D gene: NA
clone size: NA
CDR3 protein: CASSLGAPAYEQYF
CDR3 DNA: TGTGCCAGCAGCTTGGGCGCCCCGGCCTACGAGCAGTACTTC

J gene: TRBJ1-5
V gene: TRBV6-2/TRBV6-3
D gene: NA
clone size: NA
CDR3 protein: CASSYVQINQPQHF
CDR3 DNA: TGTGCCAGCAGTTACGTACAAATTAATCAGCCCCAGCATTTT

J gene: TRBJ2-7
V gene: TRBV27
D gene: NA
clone size: NA
CDR3 protein: CASRRYLDTSYEQYF
CDR3 DNA: TGTGCCAGCAGACGGTATCTAGACACCTCCTACGAGCAGTACTTC

J gene: TRBJ1-5
V gene: TRBV30
D gene: TRBD1
clone size: NA
CDR3 protein: CAWSEARTGGDNQPQHF
CDR3 DNA: TGTGCCTGGAGTGAGGCCCGGACAGGGGGGGACAATCAGCCCCAGCATTTT

J gene: TRBJ2-2
V gene: TRBV15
D gene: TRBD1
clone size: NA
CDR3 protein: CATSADRGLNTGELFF
CDR3 DNA: TGTGCCACCAGCGCGGACAGGGGCCTGAACACCGGGGAGCTGTTTTTT

J gene: TRBJ1-4
V gene: TRBV7-2
D gene: NA
clone size: NA
CDR3 protein: CASSPRVFVGREKLFF
CDR3 DNA: TGTGCCAGCAGCCCGCGGGTTTTTGTAGGAAGGGAAAAACTGTTTTTT

J gene: TRBJ1-1
V gene: TRBV10-2
D gene: TRBD1
clone size: NA
CDR3 protein: CASRPRQGSEAFF
CDR3 DNA: TGCGCCAGCAGACCGCGACAGGGGTCGGAAGCTTTCTTT

J gene: TRBJ2-2
V gene: TRBV24-1
D gene: TRBD1
clone size: few
CDR3 protein: CATSEHGTGTGELFF
CDR3 DNA: TGTGCCACCAGTGAACACGGGACAGGCACCGGGGAGCTGTTTTTT

J gene: TRBJ1-2
V gene: TRBV19
D gene: NA
clone size: NA
CDR3 protein: CASHSQQDGNYGYTF
CDR3 DNA: TGTGCCAGTCACAGCCAACAAGACGGTAACTATGGCTACACCTTC

J gene: TRBJ2-3
V gene: TRBV6-5
D gene: NA
clone size: NA
CDR3 protein: CASRESDTQYF
CDR3 DNA: TGTGCCAGCAGAGAGTCAGATACGCAGTATTTT

J gene: TRBJ1-2
V gene: TRBV30
D gene: TRBD1
clone size: NA
CDR3 protein: CAWSGTGSNYGYTF
CDR3 DNA: TGTGCCTGGAGCGGGACAGGGTCCAACTATGGCTACACCTTC

J gene: TRBJ2-5
V gene: TRBV25-1
D gene: TRBD2
clone size: NA
CDR3 protein: CASSDGLVPETQYF
CDR3 DNA: TGTGCCAGCAGTGACGGACTAGTTCCCGAGACCCAGTACTTC

J gene: TRBJ2-1
V gene: TRBV20-1
D gene: TRBD2
clone size: NA
CDR3 protein: CSASEAGGPNEQFF
CDR3 DNA: TGCAGTGCTAGTGAAGCGGGAGGGCCCAATGAGCAGTTCTTC

J gene: TRBJ2-1
V gene: TRBV29-1
D gene: NA
clone size: NA
CDR3 protein: CSVRQGGDNEQFF
CDR3 DNA: TGCAGCGTGAGACAGGGAGGGGACAATGAGCAGTTCTTC

J gene: TRBJ2-5
V gene: TRBV7-9
D gene: NA
clone size: NA
CDR3 protein: CASSAVETQYF
CDR3 DNA: TGTGCCAGCAGCGCCGTGGAGACCCAGTACTTC

J gene: TRBJ1-1
V gene: TRBV3-1/TRBV3-2
D gene: NA
clone size: NA
CDR3 protein: CASSPSTRLTFF
CDR3 DNA: TGTGCCAGCAGCCCCTCTACCCGCTTAACTTTCTTT

J gene: TRBJ2-7
V gene: TRBV5-1
D gene: NA
clone size: NA
CDR3 protein: CASSLSRDKVYEQYF
CDR3 DNA: TGCGCCAGCAGCCTTTCCCGGGACAAAGTATACGAGCAGTACTTC

J gene: TRBJ2-7
V gene: TRBV18
D gene: NA
clone size: NA
CDR3 protein: CASSPPYTVYEQYF
CDR3 DNA: TGTGCCAGCTCACCACCGTATACAGTTTACGAGCAGTACTTC

J gene: TRBJ2-7
V gene: TRBV19
D gene: NA
clone size: NA
CDR3 protein: CASSPGDSSSYEQYF
CDR3 DNA: TGTGCCAGTAGTCCCGGGGATTCCAGCTCCTACGAGCAGTACTTC

J gene: TRBJ1-2
V gene: TRBV6-5
D gene: TRBD1
clone size: NA
CDR3 protein: CASSYSTGNYGYTF
CDR3 DNA: TGTGCCAGCAGTTATTCGACAGGGAACTATGGCTACACCTTC

J gene: TRBJ1-1
V gene: TRBV19
D gene: NA
clone size: NA
CDR3 protein: CASRGYRNTEAFF
CDR3 DNA: TGTGCCAGTAGGGGGTACAGAAACACTGAAGCTTTCTTT

J gene: TRBJ1-2
V gene: TRBV27
D gene: NA
clone size: NA
CDR3 protein: CASWLRDYGYTF
CDR3 DNA: TGTGCCAGCTGGTTAAGGGACTATGGCTACACCTTC

J gene: TRBJ1-5
V gene: TRBV6-2/TRBV6-3
D gene: TRBD1
clone size: NA
CDR3 protein: CASSADRVDQPQHF
CDR3 DNA: TGTGCCAGCAGTGCTGACAGGGTAGATCAGCCCCAGCATTTT

J gene: TRBJ1-1
V gene: TRBV5-6
D gene: TRBD1
clone size: NA
CDR3 protein: CASSLGAGGGNTEAFF
CDR3 DNA: TGTGCCAGCAGCTTGGGTGCAGGGGGCGGAAACACTGAAGCTTTCTTT

J gene: TRBJ1-1
V gene: TRBV3-1/TRBV3-2
D gene: TRBD1
clone size: NA
CDR3 protein: CASSLYGTEETEAFF
CDR3 DNA: TGTGCCAGCAGCCTGTATGGGACAGAAGAGACTGAAGCTTTCTTT